This T cell receptor beta chain was obtained from a study of shared clonotypes between healthy human individuals. Only in-frame clones appear in the TCRdb table, and some are missing; sequencing was by immunoSEQ multiplex PCR. The sample includes 2,500,000 or so clones, less than 95% of them seen just once. Germline CDR1 reads MDHEN; CDR2 reads SYDVKM. Trimming stripped 4 bases from V and 3 bases from J, with 14 bases between. The CDR3 runs 15 residues. A word on this clone: The antigen is undetermined.

Study-wide points: Sampling covered blood only; tissue repertoires likely differ.

All donors qualified as healthy HIV-negative adults and had experienced no recent acute infections or vaccinations. This sequence joins TRBV28 and TRBJ2-3, with D tentatively TRBD2 (5 bases). The specimen was naive CD4+ T cells from PBMCs. Subset in this sample: CD45RA+ positively selected. This TCR was recovered from a man in his late teens or twenties in good health. Some clones in this sample may be carry-over from other donors' samples. The CDR3 spells CASSSPGKTTDTQYF. As DNA, the CDR3 is TGTGCCAGCAGTTCTCCCGGGAAGACGACAGATACGCAGTATTTT.